A selection of T cell receptor beta chains follows, all from one sample in a study of shared clonotypes between healthy human individuals. Repertoires were generated with immunoSEQ multiplex PCR, while TCRdb's copy carries only in-frame clones and drops some. Counted here are approximately 940,000 clones, over 75% occurring once; the ten biggest clones make up about 1.5%. Sample: memory CD4+ T cells sorted from blood. The receptors were sampled from a man younger than 35 in good health. The CDR3 runs from the conserved cysteine through the conserved F or W. The order of the fields is CDR3 length, J gene, V gene, clone size, D gene, CDR3 protein, CDR3 DNA. A D gene is named only where the DNA matches it firmly. Clone sizes are given selectively: once, few, many, or a class where the clone is expanded.

>13|TRBJ1-1|TRBV2|few|.
CASRLTGNTEAFF
TGTGCCAGCAGGCTTACAGGGAACACTGAAGCTTTCTTT
>15|TRBJ2-7|TRBV11-2|once|TRBD2
CASSSTGLAGYEQYF
TGTGCCAGCAGCTCAACCGGACTAGCGGGCTACGAGCAGTACTTC
>14|TRBJ2-7|TRBV5-5|.|.
CASTKGGVTYEQYF
TGTGCCAGCACCAAGGGCGGGGTCACATACGAGCAGTACTTC
>16|TRBJ2-1|TRBV4-1|.|TRBD2
CASSQALAGGYNEQFF
TGCGCCAGCAGCCAAGCGCTAGCGGGGGGATACAATGAGCAGTTCTTC
>12|TRBJ1-1|TRBV30|many|.
CAWSWLNTEAFF
TGTGCCTGGAGTTGGTTGAACACTGAAGCTTTCTTT
>13|TRBJ2-1|TRBV18|.|.
CASSPGSYNEQFF
TGTGCCAGCTCACCGGGCAGCTACAATGAGCAGTTCTTC
>12|TRBJ2-1|TRBV7-9|.|.
CASSENGNEQFF
TGTGCCAGCAGCGAAAATGGGAATGAGCAGTTCTTC
>16|TRBJ1-5|TRBV28|.|TRBD1
CASSFPDRGPNQPQHF
TGTGCCAGCAGTTTCCCGGACAGGGGGCCAAATCAGCCCCAGCATTTT
>15|TRBJ2-2|TRBV2|.|TRBD1
CASRDDRAPTGELFF
TGTGCCAGCAGGGACGACAGGGCCCCCACCGGGGAGCTGTTTTTT
>16|TRBJ1-6|TRBV5-1|few|.
CASSRGEHRMASPLHF
TGCGCCAGCAGCCGCGGGGAACACCGGATGGCTTCACCCCTCCACTTT
>15|TRBJ2-6|TRBV7-8|.|.
CASSRGGSGANVLTF
TGTGCCAGCAGCCGTGGGGGCTCTGGGGCCAACGTCCTGACTTTC
>16|TRBJ2-6|TRBV4-3|.|TRBD2
CASSQEGGSGANVLTF
TGCGCCAGCAGCCAAGAGGGGGGGTCTGGGGCCAACGTCCTGACTTTC
>14|TRBJ1-4|TRBV5-1|.|.
CASSSGTGNEKLFF
TGCGCCAGCAGCTCTGGGACGGGTAATGAAAAACTGTTTTTT
>12|TRBJ2-7|TRBV2|.|TRBD1
CASTTDRDEQYF
TGTGCCAGCACTACCGACAGGGACGAGCAGTACTTC
>20|TRBJ1-6|TRBV4-2|.|.
CASSHIRGGYIEGYNSPLHF
TGTGCCAGCAGCCATATTCGAGGGGGTTACATTGAGGGCTATAATTCACCCCTCCACTTT
>15|TRBJ2-1|TRBV7-6|.|.
CASSFDRWGYNEQFF
TGTGCCAGCAGCTTCGACAGGTGGGGTTACAATGAGCAGTTCTTC
>15|TRBJ2-7|TRBV5-5|.|TRBD2
CASSWTSGNSYEQYF
TGTGCCAGCAGCTGGACTAGCGGGAACTCCTACGAGCAGTACTTC
>13|TRBJ1-2|TRBV7-2|.|.
CASSLSGGMGYTF
TGTGCCAGCAGCTTATCTGGGGGCATGGGCTACACCTTC
>16|TRBJ1-4|TRBV25-1|few|.
CASSRDLGGVREKLFF
TGTGCCAGCAGTAGAGATCTTGGAGGGGTTCGTGAAAAACTGTTTTTT
>14|TRBJ1-2|TRBV6-5|few|.
CASSYFGGNYGYTF
TGTGCCAGCAGTTACTTCGGGGGGAACTATGGCTACACCTTC
>15|TRBJ2-5|TRBV5-8|.|.
CASSLSLGGQETQYF
TGTGCCAGCAGCTTGTCACTAGGGGGGCAAGAGACCCAGTACTTC
>14|TRBJ1-2|TRBV28|.|.
CASGTEDRNYGYTF
TGTGCCAGCGGAACCGAGGATCGTAACTATGGCTACACCTTC
>16|TRBJ2-1|TRBV9|.|TRBD1
CASRPPRGTGRNEQFF
TGTGCCAGCAGACCCCCGAGGGGGACAGGGAGGAATGAGCAGTTCTTC
>12|TRBJ2-1|TRBV7-8|few|.
CASSSDRGEQFF
TGTGCCAGCAGCTCGGACAGAGGCGAGCAGTTCTTC
>15|TRBJ1-5|TRBV7-8|.|TRBD1
CASSLLTGDRQPQHF
TGTGCCAGCAGCTTACTAACAGGGGATCGCCAGCCCCAGCATTTT
>13|TRBJ1-3|TRBV30|.|.
CAWARDSGNTIYF
TGTGCCTGGGCTCGAGACTCTGGAAACACCATATATTTT
>17|TRBJ2-1|TRBV4-1|.|.
CASSHPLKGLSYNEQFF
TGCGCCAGCAGCCACCCATTAAAGGGACTCAGCTACAATGAGCAGTTCTTC
>14|TRBJ1-6|TRBV6-1|.|.
CASSLKGWESPLHF
TGTGCCAGCAGCCTCAAGGGGTGGGAGTCACCCCTCCACTTT
>12|TRBJ2-6|TRBV29-1|once|.
CSVYSGANVLTF
TGCAGCGTCTACTCTGGGGCCAACGTCCTGACTTTC
>16|TRBJ2-2|TRBV5-1|.|.
CASSLRIVTNTGELFF
TGCGCCAGCAGCTTAAGGATAGTAACCAACACCGGGGAGCTGTTTTTT
>15|TRBJ2-7|TRBV6-1|.|.
CASSDGVIVVYEQYF
TGTGCCAGCAGTGACGGTGTAATAGTAGTCTACGAGCAGTACTTC
>13|TRBJ1-1|TRBV5-1|.|.
CASNPQPGTEAFF
TGCGCCAGCAACCCCCAGCCCGGGACTGAAGCTTTCTTT
>15|TRBJ1-3|TRBV4-1|.|.
CASSQELGGGNTIYF
TGCGCCAGCAGCCAAGAACTGGGGGGAGGAAACACCATATATTTT
>17|TRBJ2-7|TRBV27|.|TRBD1
CASSLWTGKTPVYEQYF
TGTGCCAGCAGTTTGTGGACAGGGAAAACCCCGGTGTACGAGCAGTACTTC
>14|TRBJ2-3|TRBV10-3|.|.
CAIRGKGVADTQYF
TGTGCCATCAGGGGGAAAGGGGTCGCAGATACGCAGTATTTT
>18|TRBJ2-7|TRBV19|.|TRBD2
CASSIDPGGLAGLYEQYF
TGTGCCAGTAGTATAGACCCCGGGGGACTAGCGGGACTATACGAGCAGTACTTC
>14|TRBJ1-2|TRBV7-9|.|TRBD1
CASSISDRDYGYTF
TGTGCCAGCAGCATAAGCGACAGGGACTATGGCTACACCTTC
>12|TRBJ2-5|TRBV5-6|.|.
CASSFPTGSQYF
TGTGCCAGCAGCTTCCCTACCGGGTCCCAGTACTTC
>17|TRBJ2-2|TRBV4-3|.|.
CASSQDLARAGTGELFF
TGCGCCAGCAGCCAAGATTTGGCCAGGGCGGGCACCGGGGAGCTGTTTTTT
>15|TRBJ1-5|TRBV6-5|.|.
CASRKGGGGNQPQHF
TGTGCCAGCAGGAAGGGGGGGGGTGGCAATCAGCCCCAGCATTTT
>15|TRBJ1-3|TRBV30|.|TRBD1
CAWSGKGAGGNTIYF
TGTGCCTGGAGTGGGAAGGGGGCTGGTGGAAACACCATATATTTT
>13|TRBJ2-7|TRBV2|.|.
CASSEIGTGEQYF
TGTGCCAGCAGTGAAATAGGGACCGGCGAGCAGTACTTC
>15|TRBJ1-2|TRBV6-6|.|.
CASSFGQRRNYGYTF
TGTGCCAGCAGTTTCGGACAGAGAAGAAACTATGGCTACACCTTC
>15|TRBJ1-5|TRBV5-8|.|TRBD1
CASNKPGTVNQPQHF
TGTGCCAGCAATAAACCCGGGACAGTCAATCAGCCCCAGCATTTT
>15|TRBJ1-1|TRBV6-1|.|.
CASTYGSPRDTEAFF
TGTGCCAGCACCTATGGAAGTCCAAGGGACACTGAAGCTTTCTTT
>11|TRBJ2-1|TRBV30|.|.
CAWSTLGEQFF
TGTGCCTGGAGTACTCTAGGTGAGCAGTTCTTC
>13|TRBJ1-3|TRBV10-3|.|.
CAITLERGNTIYF
TGTGCCATCACCCTAGAACGAGGAAACACCATATATTTT
>14|TRBJ1-2|TRBV15|.|.
CATSRDRAPYGYTF
TGTGCCACCAGCAGAGATCGAGCACCTTATGGCTACACCTTC
>13|TRBJ2-5|TRBV19|.|.
CASSMGLRETQYF
TGTGCCAGTAGTATGGGACTGAGAGAGACCCAGTACTTC
>15|TRBJ2-2|TRBV7-2|.|TRBD2
CASSPPSGDTGELFF
TGTGCCAGCAGCCCCCCTAGCGGGGACACCGGGGAGCTGTTTTTT
>19|TRBJ2-1|TRBV5-6|.|TRBD2
CASSPLMVAGSSSYNEQFF
TGTGCCAGCAGCCCCCTTATGGTAGCGGGATCGAGCTCCTACAATGAGCAGTTCTTC
>14|TRBJ2-2|TRBV30|.|.
CAWSALKNTGELFF
TGTGCCTGGAGTGCCCTGAAGAACACCGGGGAGCTGTTTTTT